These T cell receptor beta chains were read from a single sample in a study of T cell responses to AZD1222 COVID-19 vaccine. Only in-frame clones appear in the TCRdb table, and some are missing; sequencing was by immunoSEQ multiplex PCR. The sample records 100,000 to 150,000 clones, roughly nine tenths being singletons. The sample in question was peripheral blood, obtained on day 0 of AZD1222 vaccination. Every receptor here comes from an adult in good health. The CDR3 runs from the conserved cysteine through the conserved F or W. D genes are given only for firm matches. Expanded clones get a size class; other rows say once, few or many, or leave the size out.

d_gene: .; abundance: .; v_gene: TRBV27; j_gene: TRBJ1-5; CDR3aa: CASSPGLINQPQHF; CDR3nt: TGTGCCAGCAGCCCAGGGCTCATTAACCAGCCCCAGCATTTT
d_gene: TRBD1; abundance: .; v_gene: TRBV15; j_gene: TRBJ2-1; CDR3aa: CATSRGDRGLLFF; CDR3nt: TGTGCCACCAGCAGAGGCGACAGGGGCCTTCTGTTCTTC
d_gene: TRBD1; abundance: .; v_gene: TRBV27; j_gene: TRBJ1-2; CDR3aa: CASRGQLIDGYTF; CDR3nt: TGTGCCAGCAGGGGACAGTTGATAGATGGCTACACCTTC
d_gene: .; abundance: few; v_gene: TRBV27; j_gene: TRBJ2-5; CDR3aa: CASRGGQGGVKTQYF; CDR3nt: TGTGCCAGCAGGGGGGGCCAGGGCGGGGTAAAGACCCAGTACTTC
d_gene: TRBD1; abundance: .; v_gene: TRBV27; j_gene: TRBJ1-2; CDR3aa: CASRRDSQGYGYTF; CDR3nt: TGTGCCAGCAGAAGGGACTCACAGGGGTATGGCTACACCTTC
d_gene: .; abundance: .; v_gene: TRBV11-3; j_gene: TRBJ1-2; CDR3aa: CASQGRFFGYTF; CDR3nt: TGTGCCAGCCAGGGGCGCTTCTTTGGCTACACCTTC
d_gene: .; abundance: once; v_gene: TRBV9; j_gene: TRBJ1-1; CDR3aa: CASSVGGASTEAFF; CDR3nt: TGTGCCAGCAGCGTAGGAGGGGCTAGCACTGAAGCTTTCTTT
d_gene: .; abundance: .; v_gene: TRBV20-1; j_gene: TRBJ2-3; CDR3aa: CSASPRVDTQYF; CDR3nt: TGCAGTGCTAGTCCCCGGGTGGATACGCAGTATTTT
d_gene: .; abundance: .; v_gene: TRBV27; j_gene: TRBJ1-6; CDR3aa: CASSLWEGENSPLHF; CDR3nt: TGTGCCAGCAGTTTATGGGAGGGCGAAAACTCACCCCTCCACTTT
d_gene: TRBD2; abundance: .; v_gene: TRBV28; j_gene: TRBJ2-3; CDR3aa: CASSIPGLATDTQYF; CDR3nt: TGTGCCAGCAGTATACCGGGACTAGCCACAGATACGCAGTATTTT
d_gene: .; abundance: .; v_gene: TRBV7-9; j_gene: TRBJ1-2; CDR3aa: CASSLGSGKGGYTF; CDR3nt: TGTGCCAGCAGCTTAGGCTCAGGGAAGGGAGGCTACACCTTC
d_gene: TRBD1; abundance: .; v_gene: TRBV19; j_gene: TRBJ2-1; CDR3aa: CASSLYAGQEYEQFF; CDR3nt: TGTGCCAGTAGCCTCTATGCGGGACAGGAGTATGAGCAGTTCTTC
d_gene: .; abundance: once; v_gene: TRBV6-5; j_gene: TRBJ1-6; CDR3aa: CASCRGTRSPLHF; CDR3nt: TGTGCCAGCTGCCGGGGGACTCGCTCACCCCTCCACTTT
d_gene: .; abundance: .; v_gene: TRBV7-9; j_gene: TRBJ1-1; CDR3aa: CASSLALGSGTEAFF; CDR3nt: TGTGCCAGCAGCTTAGCGCTCGGGAGTGGCACTGAAGCTTTCTTT
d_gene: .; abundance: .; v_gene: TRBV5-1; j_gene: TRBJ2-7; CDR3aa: CASSPDSSYEQYF; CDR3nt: TGCGCCAGCAGCCCCGATAGCTCCTACGAGCAGTACTTC
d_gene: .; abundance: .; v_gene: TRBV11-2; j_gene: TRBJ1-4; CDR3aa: CASSRDGEKLFF; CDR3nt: TGTGCCAGCAGCCGAGACGGCGAAAAACTGTTTTTT
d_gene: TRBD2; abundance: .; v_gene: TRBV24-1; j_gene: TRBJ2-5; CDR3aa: CATSDLRGGQETQYF; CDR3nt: TGTGCCACCAGTGATTTGAGGGGAGGGCAAGAGACCCAGTACTTC
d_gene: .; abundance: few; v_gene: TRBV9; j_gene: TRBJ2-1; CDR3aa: CASSVEFRENEQFF; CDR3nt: TGTGCCAGCAGCGTAGAATTTAGGGAGAATGAGCAGTTCTTC
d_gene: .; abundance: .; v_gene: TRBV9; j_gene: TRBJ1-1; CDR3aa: CASSPGTHTEAFF; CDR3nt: TGTGCCAGCAGCCCTGGGACCCACACTGAAGCTTTCTTT
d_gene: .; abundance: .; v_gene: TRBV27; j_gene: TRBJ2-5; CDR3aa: CASSSEGDGGETQYF; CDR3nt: TGTGCCAGCAGTTCCGAAGGGGACGGTGGGGAGACCCAGTACTTC
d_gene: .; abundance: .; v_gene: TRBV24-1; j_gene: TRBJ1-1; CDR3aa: CATSERGVPTEAFF; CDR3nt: TGTGCCACCAGTGAAAGAGGGGTTCCGACTGAAGCTTTCTTT
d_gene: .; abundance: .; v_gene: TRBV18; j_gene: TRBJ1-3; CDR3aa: CASSPTDDPGNTIYF; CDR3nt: TGTGCCAGCTCACCGACGGATGACCCGGGAAACACCATATATTTT
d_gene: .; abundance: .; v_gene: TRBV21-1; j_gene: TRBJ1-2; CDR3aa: CASSPTKGENYGYTF; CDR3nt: TGTGCCAGCAGCCCCACAAAAGGGGAGAACTATGGCTACACCTTC
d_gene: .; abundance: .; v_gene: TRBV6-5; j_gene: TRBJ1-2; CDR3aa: CASSTGSGYTF; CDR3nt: TGTGCCAGCAGTACAGGCTCTGGCTACACCTTC
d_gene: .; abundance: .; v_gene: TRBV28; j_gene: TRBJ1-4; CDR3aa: CASKRQANEKLFF; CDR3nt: TGTGCCAGCAAAAGACAGGCAAATGAAAAACTGTTTTTT
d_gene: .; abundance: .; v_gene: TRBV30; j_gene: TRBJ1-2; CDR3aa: CAWRGNYGYTF; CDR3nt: TGTGCCTGGAGGGGGAACTATGGCTACACCTTC
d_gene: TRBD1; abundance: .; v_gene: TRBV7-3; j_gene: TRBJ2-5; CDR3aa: CASSKDRGQETQYF; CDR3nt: TGTGCCAGCAGCAAGGACAGGGGGCAAGAGACCCAGTACTTC